A single sample is the source of the 2 T cell receptor beta chains below, sequenced in a study of regulatory T cells in long-lasting Graves disease. Time point here: persistent/refractory GD, antithyroid drugs over 5 years with positive TRAb. The TCR library was made from RNA extracted from PBMCs. Both iRepertoire HTBI primers and Arm-PCR of CDR3 regions were used to build the TCR beta libraries. In TCRdb, the multiplex PCR reads were re-called with MiXCR into one record per CDR3 protein. The profile covers fewer than 550,000 distinct CDR3 sequences, with 20% to 25% appearing a single time and about 7% taken by the ten largest. The material sequenced was peripheral blood mononuclear cells (PBMCs), taken when the disease was refractory, from a patient treated with antithyroid drugs. The receptors were gathered from a female donor with Graves disease.

This clonotype has a handful of counts. This chain links TRBV7-2 with TRBJ2-7; D is possibly TRBD2 (5 bases). The CDR3 covers 14 residues. The germline V and J ends were trimmed by 0 bases and 2 bases, with 8 bases remaining between them. From germline, CDR1 is SGHTA and CDR2 FQGNSA. CDR3 amino acids: CASSLALLAYEQYF. The DNA of the CDR3 is TGTGCCAGCAGCTTAGCGCTACTAGCCTACGAGCAGTACTTC.

The chain employs TRBV30 and TRBJ1-2; D possibly corresponds to TRBD1 (5 bases). This CDR3 has 12 residues. Looked up from germline, CDR1 is GTSNPN and CDR2 is SVGIG (reference sequence). V dropped 4 bases and J dropped 8 bases, with 14 bases sitting between them. CDR3 in amino acids: CAWISGLGGYTF. DNA for the CDR3: TGTGCCTGGATCTCAGGGTTGGGGGGCTACACCTTC.